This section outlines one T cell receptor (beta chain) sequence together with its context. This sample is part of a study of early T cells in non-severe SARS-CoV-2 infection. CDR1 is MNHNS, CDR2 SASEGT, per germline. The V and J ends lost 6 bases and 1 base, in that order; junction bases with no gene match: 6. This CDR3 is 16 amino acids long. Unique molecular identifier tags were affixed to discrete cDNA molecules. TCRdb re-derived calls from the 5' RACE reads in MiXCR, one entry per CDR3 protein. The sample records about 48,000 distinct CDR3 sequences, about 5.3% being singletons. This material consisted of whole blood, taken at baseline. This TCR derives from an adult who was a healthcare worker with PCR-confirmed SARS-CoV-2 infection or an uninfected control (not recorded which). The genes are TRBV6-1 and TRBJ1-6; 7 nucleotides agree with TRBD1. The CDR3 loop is CASSQTGLSYNSPLHF. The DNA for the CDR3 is TGTGCCAGCAGCCAGACAGGGTTATCCTATAATTCACCCCTCCACTTT.